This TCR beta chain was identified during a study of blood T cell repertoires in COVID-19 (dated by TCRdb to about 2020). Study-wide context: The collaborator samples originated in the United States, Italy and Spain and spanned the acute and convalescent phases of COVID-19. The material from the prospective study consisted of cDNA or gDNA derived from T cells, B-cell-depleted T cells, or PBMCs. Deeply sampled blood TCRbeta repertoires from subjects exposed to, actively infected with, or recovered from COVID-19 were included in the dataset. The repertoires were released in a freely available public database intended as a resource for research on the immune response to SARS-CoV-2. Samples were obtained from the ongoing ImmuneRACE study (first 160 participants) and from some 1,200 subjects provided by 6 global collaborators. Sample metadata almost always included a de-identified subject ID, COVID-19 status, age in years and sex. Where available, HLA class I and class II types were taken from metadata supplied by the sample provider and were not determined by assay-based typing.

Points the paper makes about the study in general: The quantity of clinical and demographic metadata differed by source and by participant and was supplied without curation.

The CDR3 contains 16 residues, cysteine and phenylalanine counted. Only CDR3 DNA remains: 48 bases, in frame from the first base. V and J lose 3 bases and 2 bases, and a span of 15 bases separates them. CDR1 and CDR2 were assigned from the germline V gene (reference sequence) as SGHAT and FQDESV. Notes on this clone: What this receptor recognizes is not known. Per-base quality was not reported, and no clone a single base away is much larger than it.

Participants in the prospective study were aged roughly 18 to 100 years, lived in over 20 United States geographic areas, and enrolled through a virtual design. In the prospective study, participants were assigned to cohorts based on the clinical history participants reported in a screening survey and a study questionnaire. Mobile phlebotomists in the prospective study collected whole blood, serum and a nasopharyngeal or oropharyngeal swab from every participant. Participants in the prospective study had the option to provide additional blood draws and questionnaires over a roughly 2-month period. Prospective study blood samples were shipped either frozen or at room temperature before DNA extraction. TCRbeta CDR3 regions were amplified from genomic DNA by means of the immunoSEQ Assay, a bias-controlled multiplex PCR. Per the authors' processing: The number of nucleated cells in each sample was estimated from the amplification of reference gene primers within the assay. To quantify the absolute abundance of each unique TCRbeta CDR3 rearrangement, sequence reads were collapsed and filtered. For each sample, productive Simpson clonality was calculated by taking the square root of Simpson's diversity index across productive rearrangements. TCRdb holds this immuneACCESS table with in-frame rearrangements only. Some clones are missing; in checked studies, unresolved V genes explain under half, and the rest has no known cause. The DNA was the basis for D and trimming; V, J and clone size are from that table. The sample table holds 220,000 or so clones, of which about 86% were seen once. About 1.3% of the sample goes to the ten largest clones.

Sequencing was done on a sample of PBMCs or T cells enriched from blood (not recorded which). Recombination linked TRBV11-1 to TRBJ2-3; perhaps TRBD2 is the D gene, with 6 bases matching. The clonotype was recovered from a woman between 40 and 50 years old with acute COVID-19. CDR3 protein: CASSFPLAVSTDTQYF. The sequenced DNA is TGTGCCAGCAGCTTCCCCTTAGCGGTTTCCACAGATACGCAGTATTTT.